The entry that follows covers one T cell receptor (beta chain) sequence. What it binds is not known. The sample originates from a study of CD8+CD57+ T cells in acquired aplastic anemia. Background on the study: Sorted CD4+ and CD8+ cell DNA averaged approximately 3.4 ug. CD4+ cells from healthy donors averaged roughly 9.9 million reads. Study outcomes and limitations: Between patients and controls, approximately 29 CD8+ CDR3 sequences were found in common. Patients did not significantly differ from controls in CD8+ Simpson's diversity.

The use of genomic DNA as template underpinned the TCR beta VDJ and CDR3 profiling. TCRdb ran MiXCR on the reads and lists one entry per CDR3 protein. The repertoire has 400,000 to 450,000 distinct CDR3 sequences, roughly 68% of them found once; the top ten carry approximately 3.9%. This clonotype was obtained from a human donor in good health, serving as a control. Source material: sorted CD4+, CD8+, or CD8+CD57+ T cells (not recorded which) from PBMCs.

The CDR3 reads CASSRRGAHTDTQYF. CDR3 bases: TGTGCCAGCAGCCGGCGTGGGGCCCACACAGATACGCAGTATTTT. The rearrangement uses TRBV5-5 and TRBJ2-3; a weak D match, TRBD1 (5 bases). The CDR3 runs to 15 residues. V lost 4 bases to trimming and J lost 2 bases, with 14 bases between them. Germline CDR1 and CDR2: SGHKS and YYEKEE (reference sequence). The full variable domain, in which reference TRBV5-5 and TRBJ2-3 provide the parts outside the CDR3, is DAGVTQSPTHLIKTRGQQVTLRCSPISGHKSVSWYQQVLGQGPQFIFQYYEKEERGRGNFPDRFSARQFPNYSSELNVNALLLGDSALYLCASSRRGAHTDTQYFGPGTRLTVL.